This record looks at one TCR beta chain sequence and its context. Per the authors' pipeline: Amplified reference gene primers provided the basis for estimating nucleated cell counts. The repertoire was sequenced with immunoSEQ multiplex PCR; TCRdb's copy has only in-frame clones and lacks some. D and trimming come from the DNA, and the V and J calls and clone size come from that table. The sample lists about 37,000 clones; around 87% were seen once. The data originate from a study of blood T cell repertoires in COVID-19. At the level of the study: PBMCs, B-cell-depleted T cells, or T cells were the source of the cDNA or gDNA that made up the material.

CDR1 and CDR2 from the germline V gene are SGDLS and YYNGEE. V lost 1 base, J lost 1 base, and 5 bases stayed unmatched. CDR3 length: 16 residues. Sequenced: peripheral blood. The sequence came from a human donor in a cohort sampled during active COVID-19. This sequence joins TRBV9 and TRBJ2-4; TRBD1 matches at 7 bases. The CDR3 loop is CASSVRGQGAKNIQYF. CDR3 coding DNA: TGTGCCAGCAGCGTAAGGGGGCAGGGGGCCAAAAACATTCAGTACTTC.